The 13 T cell receptor beta chains presented below share a single source sample, sequenced in a study of low-dose radiotherapy and immunotherapy resistance in tumors (dated 2022 in TCRdb). The sample's time point label, in plain terms: before trial treatment. Sequenced on an Illumina HiSeq 2500. First-strand cDNA was synthesized using Superscript III and a set of TRAV- and TRBV-specific primers, so that both TCRalpha and TCRbeta chains were covered. An approximately 18-cycle PCR with Phusion amplified the TCRs, pairing a constant-region primer with the adapter that was attached to the V primers. TCRdb passed the public sequencing reads through fastp at Q25 and MiXCR, retaining productive beta sequences. Records with the same CDR3 protein are collapsed into one entry carrying the most frequent genes and DNA. For this sample there are 57,000 or so distinct CDR3 sequences; about 23% appear just once. Around 6% of the sample rests with the top ten.

The sequencing here drew on PBMCs, taken before treatment. These receptor sequences come from a male donor with prostate cancer.

This clonotype was counted many times. The chain couples TRBV6-6 to TRBJ1-2; D not certain. Germline V gene data show CDR1 as MNHNY and CDR2 as SVGAGI (reference sequence). The CDR3 is made up of 15 amino acids. The V end lost 6 bases, the J end lost 1 base, and 15 bases lay between the germline ends. The CDR3 spells CASRTRETSNYGYTF. CDR3 sequence (DNA): TGTGCCAGCAGGACGCGGGAGACAAGTAACTATGGCTACACCTTC.

There are many counts of this clonotype. This chain joins TRBV9 and TRBJ1-1, with TRBD1 matching 7 bases. V was pared by 0 bases and J by 1 base, with 9 bases of the junction left unmatched. CDR1 is SGDLS and CDR2 is YYNGEE in the germline V gene. The CDR3 has 17 amino acids. This CDR3 is CASSVATGEEPNTEAFF. CDR3 DNA sequence: TGTGCCAGCAGCGTAGCTACAGGGGAAGAGCCGAACACTGAAGCTTTCTTT.

This clonotype showed up many times. The rearrangement links TRBV15 to TRBJ2-7; no reliable D call. The CDR3 covers 12 residues. Between the trimmed V and J ends, which lost 5 bases and 1 base, there was a span of 6 bases. Germline-derived CDR1 and CDR2 are LNHNV and YYDKDF (reference sequence). The CDR3 sequence: CATSGRSYEQYF. CDR3 DNA: TGTGCCACCAGCGGCCGTTCCTACGAGCAGTACTTC.

Many counts were recorded for this clonotype. This chain joins TRBV29-1 and TRBJ1-2; D gene unclear. This CDR3 is built from 12 residues. Trimming cost V 2 bases and J 5 bases, with 9 bases left between them. Germline lookup yields CDR1 SQVTM and CDR2 ANQGSEA. The CDR3 nucleotides read TGCAGCGTTGAACCAGGTCCTTATGGCTACACCTTC. Protein: CSVEPGPYGYTF.

This clonotype occurred many times. V and J are TRBV7-8 and TRBJ2-1; possibly TRBD1 for D (5 bases). The V gene's germline CDR1 is SGHVS and CDR2 FQNEAQ. The germline V and J ends were trimmed by 5 bases and 6 bases, with 11 bases remaining between them. This CDR3 has 13 residues. The CDR3 bases are TGTGCCAGCAGCCAGACTCAGGGCAATGAGCAGTTCTTC. Residues: CASSQTQGNEQFF.

The V and J genes are TRBV29-1 and TRBJ2-1; D unclear. CDR3 length: 12 residues. V was cut by 4 bases and J by 2 bases, with 6 bases left in between. The germline CDR1 and CDR2 sequences are SQVTM and ANQGSEA. The CDR3 here is CSVAQTYNEQFF. CDR3 DNA: TGCAGCGTTGCACAGACCTACAATGAGCAGTTCTTC.

This clonotype was counted many times. The CDR3 coding sequence is TGCAGTGCCCTAAAGGACTTTTTCACTGAAGCTTTCTTT. It specifies CSALKDFFTEAFF. The genes are TRBV20-1 and TRBJ1-1, with D uncertain. Germline V CDR1 and CDR2: DFQATT, SNEGSKA (reference sequence). The CDR3 is made up of 13 amino acids. V shed 6 bases and J shed 4 bases, with 15 bases lying between them.

This clonotype was seen a few times. The chain uses TRBV5-6 and TRBJ2-6; D perhaps matches TRBD2 (5 bases). CDR3 length: 15 amino acids. Germline-derived CDR1 and CDR2 are SGHDT and YYEEEE. V lost 4 bases and J 4 bases, leaving 12 bases between the germline ends. The DNA for the CDR3 is TGTGCCAGCAGCCTGAGGGCGACGGGGGCCAACGTCCTGACTTTC. It encodes CASSLRATGANVLTF.

This clonotype was counted at least ten times. The chain recombines TRBV2 with TRBJ2-7; 7 nucleotides line up with TRBD2. The CDR3 extends over 15 amino acids. V shed 8 bases, J shed 2 bases, and the junction held 12 bases outside the gene matches. Germline lookup yields CDR1 SNHLY and CDR2 FYNNEI. The CDR3 DNA reads as TGTGCCAGCCGCCCGGGGAGGGGAGGGGCCTACGAGCAGTACTTC. It translates to CASRPGRGGAYEQYF. Filled out from reference TRBV2 and TRBJ2-7, the complete variable domain reads EPEVTQTPSHQVTQMGQEVILRCVPISNHLYFYWYRQILGQKVEFLVSFYNNEISEKSEIFDDQFSVERPDGSNFTLKIRSTKLEDSAMYFCASRPGRGGAYEQYFGPGTRLTVT.

This clonotype was seen ten or more times. V gene TRBV19 combines with J gene TRBJ1-2; TRBD1 might be the D (5 bases). Trimming pared 4 bases from V and 5 bases from J, leaving 8 bases between. Germline loops: CDR1 LNHDA, CDR2 SQIVND (reference sequence). This CDR3 contains 12 residues. CDR3 residues: CASSTRQYGYTF. CDR3 coding DNA: TGTGCCAGTAGTACCCGACAGTATGGCTACACCTTC. Using reference TRBV19 and TRBJ1-2 for the parts outside the CDR3, the full variable domain is DGGITQSPKYLFRKEGQNVTLSCEQNLNHDAMYWYRQDPGQGLRLIYYSQIVNDFQKGDIAEGYSVSREKKESFPLTVTSAQKNPTAFYLCASSTRQYGYTFGSGTRLTVV.

This clonotype was found many times. The chain is built from TRBV14 and TRBJ1-3, with a weak D call TRBD1 (5 bases). The CDR3 loop spans 16 amino acids. Germline assignment: CDR1 SGHDN and CDR2 FVKESK. The germline V and J ends were trimmed by 1 base and 2 bases, with 12 bases remaining between them. The CDR3 here is CASSQAQGVTGNTIYF. DNA for the CDR3: TGTGCCAGCAGCCAAGCTCAGGGTGTGACTGGAAACACCATATATTTT.

This clonotype was recorded many times. The rearrangement links TRBV4-1 to TRBJ1-1; D remains ambiguous. Germline CDR1 and CDR2: MGHRA and YSYEKL. This CDR3 is built from 15 residues. The ends were cut back, 4 bases at V and 0 bases at J, with 12 bases in the middle. CDR3 region: CASSPQAAMNTEAFF. The CDR3 DNA reads as TGCGCCAGCAGCCCCCAGGCGGCAATGAACACTGAAGCTTTCTTT.

This clonotype was seen repeatedly, ten times or more. The rearrangement uses TRBV25-1 and TRBJ1-4; perhaps TRBD1 as D (5 bases). The germline CDR1 and CDR2 sequences are MGHDK and SYGVNS. The CDR3 sequence is 16 residues long. V shed 5 bases and J shed 5 bases, with 18 bases lying between them. The chain's CDR3 is CASSLNSGTGNEKLFF. The CDR3, as DNA: TGTGCCAGCAGTCTAAATTCCGGGACGGGGAATGAAAAACTGTTTTTT.